The rows below give T cell receptor beta chains drawn from one sample of a study of glioma-infiltrating T cells after dendritic cell vaccination. Clones were read by immunoSEQ multiplex PCR, and TCRdb kept only the in-frame ones, dropping some. The data hold about 100,000 clones, with 75% to 90% observed a single time. Sequencing used blood, obtained after dendritic cell vaccination. The origin of the receptors is a human donor with glioblastoma. CDR3s include the opening cysteine and the closing phenylalanine or tryptophan. A D gene is named only where the DNA matches it firmly. Where a row states a size, it is once, few, many or the class of an expanded clone; other rows omit it.

-,TRBV28,TRBD1,TRBJ1-5,TGTGCCAGCAGTTTTAGGGGGCAGGGTCAGCCCCAGCATTTT,CASSFRGQGQPQHF
-,TRBV27,TRBD2,TRBJ2-3,TGTGCCAGCAGACAGAATAGCGGGAGCACAGATACGCAGTATTTT,CASRQNSGSTDTQYF
-,TRBV5-6,TRBD1,TRBJ1-2,TGTGCCAGCAGCTGGACAGGGGGCTTTCAAAATGGCTACACCTTC,CASSWTGGFQNGYTF
-,TRBV10-2,TRBD1,TRBJ1-2,TGCGCCAGCAGGGGAGAGGGACAGGGTTCATTGTATGGCTACACCTTC,CASRGEGQGSLYGYTF
few,TRBV30,-,TRBJ1-6,TGTGCCTGGAGGGTTACGGGAGGACCTAATTCACCCCTCCACTTT,CAWRVTGGPNSPLHF
few,TRBV7-9,-,TRBJ2-7,TGTGCCAGCAGCTTAGCGGCCTGGGGGCGGGCAGGTGCCTACGAGCAGTACTTC,CASSLAAWGRAGAYEQYF
-,TRBV5-4,TRBD2,TRBJ2-7,TGTGCCAGCAGCTTATCGGTCGGGACTAGCGGGGGGAGTGAACAGTACTTC,CASSLSVGTSGGSEQYF
-,TRBV29-1,TRBD1,TRBJ2-5,TGCAGCGCCACGACAGGGGGCGAGGCCCTAGAGACCCAGTACTTC,CSATTGGEALETQYF
once,TRBV7-8,TRBD2,TRBJ2-1,TGTGCCAGCAGCAACTTTGGACTAGCGCAAAATGAGCAGTTCTTC,CASSNFGLAQNEQFF
-,TRBV30,-,TRBJ1-2,TGTGCCTACAGGTTCTATGGCTACACCTTC,CAYRFYGYTF
-,TRBV28,-,TRBJ1-3,TGTGCCAGCAGTTTCAGACAGCTTCAACACACCATATATTTT,CASSFRQLQHTIYF
-,TRBV25-1,-,TRBJ1-1,TGTGCCAGCAGTGAATATGGGGGGAGGACTGAAGCTTTCTTT,CASSEYGGRTEAFF
-,TRBV19,-,TRBJ2-1,TGTGCCAGTAGTGCCTCCAGGGGATCCTACAATGAGCAGTTCTTC,CASSASRGSYNEQFF
once,TRBV4-1,-,TRBJ1-2,TGCGCCAGCAGCCAAGGCGGCGGCTCTAACTATGGCTACACCTTC,CASSQGGGSNYGYTF
-,TRBV30,TRBD2,TRBJ2-3,TGTGCCTGCCGCCCTAGCGGGGGAGTCCCCCGCACAGATACGCAGTATTTT,CACRPSGGVPRTDTQYF
-,TRBV5-1,-,TRBJ1-5,TGCGCCAGCAGCTTGGGGGCAGGCGACAATCAGCCCCAGCATTTT,CASSLGAGDNQPQHF
-,TRBV18,TRBD2,TRBJ2-7,TGTGCCAGCTCACCTGCGCGGGAGGGAGGGGAGCAGTACTTC,CASSPAREGGEQYF
-,TRBV29-1,-,TRBJ1-4,TGCAGCGTTGCCGCGCTTAATGAAAAACTGTTTTTT,CSVAALNEKLFF
-,TRBV5-6,-,TRBJ2-7,TGTGCCAGCAGCCTAGGACAGCTATCGTACGAGCAGTACTTC,CASSLGQLSYEQYF
-,TRBV29-1,-,TRBJ1-1,TGCAGCGTTGTTGCGGATGGGAGGACTGAAGCTTTCTTT,CSVVADGRTEAFF
-,TRBV19,TRBD1,TRBJ1-1,TGTGCCAGTAGTGTTACTGGGACAGGGACTGAAGCTTTCTTT,CASSVTGTGTEAFF
-,TRBV27,TRBD2,TRBJ2-5,TGTGCCAGCAGCCAAGCGGGGGGCGAAAAGACCCAGTACTTC,CASSQAGGEKTQYF
few,TRBV7-9,-,TRBJ1-6,TGTGCCAGCAGCTTAGGGGGGGACTATAATTCACCCCTCCACTTT,CASSLGGDYNSPLHF
-,TRBV10-3,-,TRBJ2-7,TGTGCCATCAGTGGAGTACCCTCCTACGAGCAGTACTTC,CAISGVPSYEQYF
-,TRBV9,TRBD1,TRBJ2-2,TGTGCCAGCAGCGTAGAGGGACAGGGTAGTAGGGAGCTGTTTTTT,CASSVEGQGSRELFF
-,TRBV4-1,TRBD2,TRBJ2-1,TGCGCCAGCAGCCCCTACGGACTAGCGGGGTACAATGAGCAGTTCTTC,CASSPYGLAGYNEQFF
-,TRBV19,TRBD2,TRBJ2-1,TGTGCCAGTAGTCTGACTAGCGGGATCCGGAGCTCCTACAATGAGCAGTTCTTC,CASSLTSGIRSSYNEQFF
-,TRBV6-1,-,TRBJ2-7,TGTGCCAGCAGTGTCCTCTGGGTTGGGGGGTCCTACGAGCAGTACTTC,CASSVLWVGGSYEQYF
-,TRBV6-1,-,TRBJ2-3,TGTGCCAGCCGCCGGGATTCAGATACGCAGTATTTT,CASRRDSDTQYF
few,TRBV19,TRBD1,TRBJ2-1,TGTGCCAGTAGTAGACAGGGGCCCGCGGGATCGGCCTACAATGAGCAGTTCTTC,CASSRQGPAGSAYNEQFF